These 5 T cell receptor beta chains came from one sample sequenced in a study of blood T cells in healthy people across ages. Next came a second PCR, run for about 7 to 11 cycles, which used a sample-barcoded 5' primer along with a J-beta primer mix. TCRdb analysed the 5' RACE reads with MiXCR anew, one entry per CDR3 protein. The profile shows hundreds of thousands of distinct CDR3 sequences, around a quarter of them singletons. These sequences were also reported in another study, on T cells of mothers and their children.

The sequencing input was blood. Receptors originate from a boy between 2 and 10 years old in good health.

V usage is TRBV30 and J usage is TRBJ2-6; D call uncertain. The CDR3 length is 14 residues. Germline CDR1 reads GTSNPN; CDR2 reads SVGIG (reference sequence). The V end lost 2 bases, the J end lost 0 bases, and 5 bases lay between the germline ends. CDR3 sequence reads: CAWSLPSGANVLTF. CDR3 bases: TGTGCCTGGAGTCTACCCTCTGGGGCCAACGTCCTGACTTTC.

This clonotype occurred a few times. This chain connects TRBV15 to TRBJ1-6, with D possibly matching TRBD1 (5 bases). Germline V CDR1 and CDR2: LNHNV, YYDKDF (reference sequence). The CDR3 is 16 amino acids. The V gene lost 0 bases and the J gene lost 14 bases, with 20 bases spanning the gap. CDR3 DNA: TGTGCCACCAGCAGAGAGGCAGGGCCTTTAAACGAGGCCCTCCACTTT. It is translated as CATSREAGPLNEALHF.

This chain uses TRBV7-2 with TRBJ2-5; D is possibly TRBD1 (6 bases). With 5 bases removed from V and 4 bases from J, the gap between germline ends came to 20 bases. Germline V gene data show CDR1 as SGHTA and CDR2 as FQGNSA. The CDR3 has 16 amino acids. DNA for the CDR3: TGTGCCAGCAGCCGGCTTCCCCAGGGGCTAGGAGAGACCCAGTACTTC. This encodes CASSRLPQGLGETQYF.

This chain joins TRBV24-1 and TRBJ2-1, with D perhaps TRBD2 (5 bases). Germline V gene sequence: CDR1 KGHDR, CDR2 SFDVKD. Trimming cost V 12 bases and J 2 bases, with 19 bases left between them. This CDR3 spans 15 amino acids. The CDR3 loop is CALVCRSGTYNEQFF. CDR3 DNA: TGTGCCCTCGTGTGCAGAAGCGGAACCTACAATGAGCAGTTCTTC.

This clonotype was recorded a few times. The rearrangement joins TRBV5-1 to TRBJ2-3, with 7 bases fitting TRBD2. Germline CDR1 and CDR2: SGHRS and YFSETQ. V trimming: 0 bases; J trimming: 2 bases; junction bases outside the gene matches: 6. This CDR3 comprises 16 residues. The chain's CDR3 is CASSLGASGLTDTQYF. In DNA form, the CDR3 reads TGCGCCAGCAGCTTGGGAGCTAGCGGCCTCACAGATACGCAGTATTTT.